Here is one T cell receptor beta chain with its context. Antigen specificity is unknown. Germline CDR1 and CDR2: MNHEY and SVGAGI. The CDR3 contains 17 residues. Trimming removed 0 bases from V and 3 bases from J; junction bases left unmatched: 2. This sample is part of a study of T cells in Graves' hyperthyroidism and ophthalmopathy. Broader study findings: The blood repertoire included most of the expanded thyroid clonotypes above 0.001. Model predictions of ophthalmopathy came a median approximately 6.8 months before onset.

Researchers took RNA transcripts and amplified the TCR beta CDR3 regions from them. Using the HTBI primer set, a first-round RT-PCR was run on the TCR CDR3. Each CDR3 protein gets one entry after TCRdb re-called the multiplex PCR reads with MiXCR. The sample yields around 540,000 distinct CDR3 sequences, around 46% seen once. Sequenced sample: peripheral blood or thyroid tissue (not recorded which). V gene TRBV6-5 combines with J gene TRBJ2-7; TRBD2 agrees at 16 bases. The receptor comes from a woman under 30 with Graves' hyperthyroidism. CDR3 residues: CASSYSGTSGRDYEQYF. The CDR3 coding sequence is TGTGCCAGCAGTTACTCCGGGACTAGCGGGAGGGACTACGAGCAGTACTTC.